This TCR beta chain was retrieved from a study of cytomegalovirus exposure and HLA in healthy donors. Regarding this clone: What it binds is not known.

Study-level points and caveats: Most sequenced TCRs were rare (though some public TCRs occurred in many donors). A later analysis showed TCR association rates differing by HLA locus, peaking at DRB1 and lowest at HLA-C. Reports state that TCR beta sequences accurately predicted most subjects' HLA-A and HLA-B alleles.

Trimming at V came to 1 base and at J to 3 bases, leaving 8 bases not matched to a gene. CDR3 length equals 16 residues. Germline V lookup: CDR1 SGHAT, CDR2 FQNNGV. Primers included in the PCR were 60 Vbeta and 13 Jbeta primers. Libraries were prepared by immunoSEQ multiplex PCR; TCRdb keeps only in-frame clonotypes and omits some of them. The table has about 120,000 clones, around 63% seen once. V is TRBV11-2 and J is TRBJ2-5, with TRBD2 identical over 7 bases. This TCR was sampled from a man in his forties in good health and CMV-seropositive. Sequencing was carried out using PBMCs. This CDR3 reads CASSLAGGLIKETQYF. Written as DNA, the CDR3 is TGTGCCAGCAGCTTAGCGGGGGGACTTATCAAAGAGACCCAGTACTTC.